Listed below are T cell receptor beta chains from one sample, sequenced in a study of cytomegalovirus exposure and HLA in healthy donors. Some clones are missing from TCRdb's copy, which holds only in-frame ones; the method was immunoSEQ multiplex PCR. The table has roughly 130,000 clones, around 70% seen once. Sample: PBMCs. Every receptor here comes from a man in his forties in good health and CMV-seropositive. Both conserved end residues are part of each CDR3. D genes are given only for firm matches. Clone size is shown for a subset of rows, as once, few, many or a class of expanded clone.

d_gene	v_gene	abundance	j_gene	CDR3nt	CDR3aa
TRBD1	TRBV6-4	NA	TRBJ1-5	TGTGCCAGCAGTGAACAGGGGGGCAATCAGCCCCAGCATTTT	CASSEQGGNQPQHF
TRBD1	TRBV5-1	NA	TRBJ2-7	TGCGCCAGCAGCTTGACAGGGGGAAACGAGCAGTACTTC	CASSLTGGNEQYF
TRBD1	TRBV6-1	NA	TRBJ2-2	TGTGCCAGCAGCCGGGACAGGCAGAGCGGGGAGCTGTTTTTT	CASSRDRQSGELFF
TRBD2	TRBV5-6	once	TRBJ2-1	TGTGCCAGCAGCTACCTAGCGGGGAAGCAGTTCTTC	CASSYLAGKQFF
TRBD1	TRBV28	NA	TRBJ1-2	TGTGCCAGCAGTTTGGGGACAGACTATGGCTACACCTTC	CASSLGTDYGYTF
NA	TRBV19	NA	TRBJ2-7	TGTGCCAGTAGTAGCGACAGGTGGAGCTCCTACGAGCAGTACTTC	CASSSDRWSSYEQYF
NA	TRBV11-2	NA	TRBJ2-5	TGTGCCAGCAGCTTACGTCACATCGAGACCCAGTACTTC	CASSLRHIETQYF
NA	TRBV28	NA	TRBJ1-2	TGTGCCAGCAGTTACCGACAGCCGAGCTATGGCTACACCTTC	CASSYRQPSYGYTF
TRBD1	TRBV9	NA	TRBJ1-6	TGTGCCAGCAGCTTCCGACAGGGGGAAATTTCACCCCTCCACTTT	CASSFRQGEISPLHF
TRBD2	TRBV28	NA	TRBJ2-3	TGTGCCAGCACCGGCTGGGCGGGGGGGCTCCGGATGACGCAGTATTTT	CASTGWAGGLRMTQYF
TRBD1	TRBV27	NA	TRBJ2-7	TGTGCCAGCAGTTTAGGGGACAGCTCCTACGAGCAGTACTTC	CASSLGDSSYEQYF
NA	TRBV10-2	few	TRBJ1-4	TGCGCCAGCAGTGAATTGATCCCTACGAATGAAAAACTGTTTTTT	CASSELIPTNEKLFF
TRBD1	TRBV28	NA	TRBJ1-5	TGTGCCAGCAGTCTCCTCCCCAACAGGGGGAGCGATCAGCCCCAGCATTTT	CASSLLPNRGSDQPQHF
NA	TRBV30	NA	TRBJ1-2	TGTGCCTGGACTTTTTCCGACACCGCTAACTATGGCTACACCTTC	CAWTFSDTANYGYTF